Listed here are 14 T cell receptor beta chains from one sample, sequenced in a study of control samples from healthy donors and cancer patients. The assay was immunoSEQ multiplex PCR, and TCRdb's table has in-frame clones only and misses some. This table has about 34,000 clones, around 83% appearing once. Sequencing was done on a sample of PBMCs. Receptors originate from a woman aged 40 to 50 with lung cancer.

This rearrangement joins TRBV2 to TRBJ2-7; TRBD2 might be the D (7 bases). From germline, CDR1 is SNHLY and CDR2 FYNNEI. The V gene lost 2 bases and the J gene lost 13 bases, with 18 bases spanning the gap. The CDR3 runs 13 residues. CDR3 in DNA: TGTGCCAGCAGTGAACCCAACTTTGGGGGGGCCTACTTC. Translation gives CASSEPNFGGAYF.

J is TRBJ2-1 and V is TRBV10-3; 7 nucleotides match TRBD2. The CDR3 consists of 14 residues. Trimming cost V 7 bases and J 7 bases; bases outside gene matches: 10. CDR1 is ENHRY, CDR2 SYGVKD, per germline. In DNA, the CDR3 is TGTGCCATCACCCCGGGGGGTCAGTGGAATGAGCAGTTCTTC. Its translation is CAITPGGQWNEQFF.

The chain's CDR3 is CASSLAGGTGSSDEQYF. DNA of the CDR3: TGCGCCAGCAGCTTGGCCGGAGGGACAGGGTCGTCGGACGAGCAGTACTTC. The chain links TRBV5-1 to TRBJ2-7; 9 positions match TRBD1. V lost 0 bases, J lost 5 bases, and 12 bases stayed unmatched. Germline assignment: CDR1 SGHRS and CDR2 YFSETQ. The CDR3 contains 17 residues.

This rearrangement joins TRBV5-4 to TRBJ1-2; 7 bases are a match to TRBD1. With 2 bases clipped from V and 4 bases from J, the junction kept 5 bases outside the gene matches. The CDR3 is made up of 14 amino acids. CDR1 and CDR2 from the germline V gene are SGHNT and YYREEE (reference sequence). CDR3 nucleotide sequence: TGTGCCAGCAGCTTCAGGGGGGTTTCCTATGGCTACACCTTC. Translation gives CASSFRGVSYGYTF.

In this sample, this clone turned up a few times. V gene TRBV29-1 combines with J gene TRBJ1-4; no firm D call. Germline CDR1 and CDR2: SQVTM and ANQGSEA. Trimming left V 8 bases short and J 8 bases short, with 18 bases between. This CDR3 has 13 amino acids. The CDR3 DNA is TGCAGCATTCGCCCCGGTAGGGAAGAAAAACTGTTTTTT. Amino acids: CSIRPGREEKLFF.

This clone is a singleton in its sample. Written as DNA, the CDR3 is TGTGCCAGCAGTCAGAATTCCTACGAGCAGTACTTC. This translates into CASSQNSYEQYF. The genes are TRBV6-5 and TRBJ2-7; D ambiguous. Per germline, CDR1 MNHEY and CDR2 SVGAGI. The ends were cut back, 5 bases at V and 1 base at J, with 6 bases in the middle. The CDR3 is 12 residues long.

The DNA of the CDR3 is TGCAGCGTCAAAACCGGCTACGAGCAGTACTTC. Translating it yields CSVKTGYEQYF. The chain recombines TRBV29-1 with TRBJ2-7, with D hard to call. CDR1 SQVTM and CDR2 ANQGSEA come from the germline V gene. CDR3 length: 11 residues. Between the trimmed V and J ends, which lost 6 bases and 3 bases, there was a span of 9 bases.

The chain links TRBV7-9 to TRBJ2-2, with D perhaps TRBD1 (6 bases). Germline V lookup: CDR1 SEHNR, CDR2 FQNEAQ (reference sequence). Trimming left V 5 bases short and J 7 bases short, with 17 bases between. The CDR3 runs to 15 residues. DNA for the CDR3: TGTGCCAGCAGCACACCCGGACAGTGGGGCGGGGAGCTGTTTTTT. As protein: CASSTPGQWGGELFF.

V is TRBV29-1 and J is TRBJ2-7; 7 bases match TRBD1. CDR1 is SQVTM, CDR2 ANQGSEA, per germline. V lost 7 bases, J lost 0 bases, and 6 bases stayed unmatched. This CDR3 region has 13 residues. The CDR3: CSATGLNSYEQYF. The CDR3 nucleotides read TGCAGCGCGACAGGGCTCAACTCCTACGAGCAGTACTTC.

The V and J genes are TRBV10-1 and TRBJ2-1; 9 bases agree with TRBD1. J was trimmed by 2 bases and V by 4 bases; bases with no gene match: 3. CDR3 length: 15 amino acids. CDR1 is WNHNN, CDR2 SYGVQD, per germline (reference sequence). The CDR3 region is CASSAGQGPYNEQFF. In DNA form, the CDR3 reads TGCGCCAGCAGTGCGGGACAGGGACCCTACAATGAGCAGTTCTTC.

V usage is TRBV27 and J usage is TRBJ2-5; possible D gene TRBD1, 5 bases. CDR3 length equals 14 residues. CDR1 MNHEY and CDR2 SMNVEV come from the germline V gene (reference sequence). V was cut by 5 bases and J by 4 bases, with 14 bases left in between. CDR3 nucleotide sequence: TGTGCCAGCAGTCCGACAGTGTTGGGAGAGACCCAGTACTTC. This sequence encodes CASSPTVLGETQYF.

The chain is built from TRBV6-5 and TRBJ1-1, with a possible D match to TRBD1 (5 bases). The CDR3 covers 13 residues. Looked up from germline, CDR1 is MNHEY and CDR2 is SVGAGI. The germline V and J ends were trimmed by 5 bases and 2 bases, with 9 bases remaining between them. The CDR3 loop is CASSNRRNTEAFF. The CDR3 DNA reads as TGTGCCAGCAGTAACAGGAGAAACACTGAAGCTTTCTTT.

The chain has TRBV7-3 and TRBJ1-1; D ambiguous. From germline, CDR1 is SGHTA and CDR2 FQGTGA. Trimming left V 3 bases short and J 3 bases short, with 8 bases between. The CDR3 totals 13 residues. CDR3 amino acids: CASSFKSDTEAFF. DNA of the CDR3: TGTGCCAGCAGCTTCAAGTCCGACACTGAAGCTTTCTTT.

The chain has TRBV6-6 and TRBJ1-5; D remains unclear. CDR3 length equals 14 residues. V lost 2 bases and J 4 bases, leaving 9 bases between the germline ends. Germline V gives CDR1 MNHNY, CDR2 SVGAGI (reference sequence). Written as DNA, the CDR3 is TGTGCCAGCAGTTACCCGGGAGGGAATCAGCCCCAGCATTTT. Its protein product is CASSYPGGNQPQHF.